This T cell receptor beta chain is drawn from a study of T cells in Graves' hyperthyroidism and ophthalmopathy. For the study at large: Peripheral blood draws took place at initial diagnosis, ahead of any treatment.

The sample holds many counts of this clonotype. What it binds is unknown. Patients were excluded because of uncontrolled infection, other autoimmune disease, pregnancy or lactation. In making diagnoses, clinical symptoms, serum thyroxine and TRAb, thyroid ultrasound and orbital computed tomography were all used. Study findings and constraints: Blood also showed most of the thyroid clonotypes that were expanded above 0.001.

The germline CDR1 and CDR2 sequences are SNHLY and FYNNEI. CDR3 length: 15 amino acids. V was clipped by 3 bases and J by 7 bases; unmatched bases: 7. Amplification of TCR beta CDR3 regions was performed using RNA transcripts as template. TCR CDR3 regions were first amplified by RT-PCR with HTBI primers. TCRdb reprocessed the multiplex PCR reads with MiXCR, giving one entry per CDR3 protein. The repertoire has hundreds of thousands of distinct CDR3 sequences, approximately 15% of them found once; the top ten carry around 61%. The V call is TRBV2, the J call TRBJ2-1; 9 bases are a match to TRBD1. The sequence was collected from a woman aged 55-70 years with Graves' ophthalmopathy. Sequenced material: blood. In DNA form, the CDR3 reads TGTGCCAGCAGTGAGGAACAGGGGGCGGGTAATGAGCAGTTCTTC. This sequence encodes CASSEEQGAGNEQFF. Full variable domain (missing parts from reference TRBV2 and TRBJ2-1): EPEVTQTPSHQVTQMGQEVILRCVPISNHLYFYWYRQILGQKVEFLVSFYNNEISEKSEIFDDQFSVERPDGSNFTLKIRSTKLEDSAMYFCASSEEQGAGNEQFFGPGTRLTVL.